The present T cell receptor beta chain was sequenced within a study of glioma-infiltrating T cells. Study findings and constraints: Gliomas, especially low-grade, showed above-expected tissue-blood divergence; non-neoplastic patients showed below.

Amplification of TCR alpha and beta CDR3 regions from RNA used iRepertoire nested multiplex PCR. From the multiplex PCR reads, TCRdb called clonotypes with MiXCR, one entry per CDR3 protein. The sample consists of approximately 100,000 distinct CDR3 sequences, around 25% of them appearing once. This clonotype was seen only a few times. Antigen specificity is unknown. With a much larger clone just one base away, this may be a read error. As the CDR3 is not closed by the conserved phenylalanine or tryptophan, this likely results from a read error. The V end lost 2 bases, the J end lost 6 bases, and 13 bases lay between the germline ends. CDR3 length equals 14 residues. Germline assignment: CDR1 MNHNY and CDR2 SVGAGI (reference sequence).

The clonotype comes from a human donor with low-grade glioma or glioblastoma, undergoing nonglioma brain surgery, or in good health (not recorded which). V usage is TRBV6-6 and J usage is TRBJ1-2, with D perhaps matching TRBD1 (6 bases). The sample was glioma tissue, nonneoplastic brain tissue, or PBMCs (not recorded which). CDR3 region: CASSYPRTEHGYTS. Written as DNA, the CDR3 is TGTGCCAGCAGTTACCCCAGGACAGAACATGGCTACACCTCC.